Shown below are 10 T cell receptor beta chains from a single sample sequenced in a study of regulatory T cells in long-lasting Graves disease. Arm-PCR of CDR3 regions with iRepertoire HTBI primers generated TCR beta libraries. TCRdb itself ran the multiplex PCR reads through MiXCR, one entry per CDR3 protein. The data contain approximately 400,000 distinct CDR3 sequences, roughly 25% of them singletons. As for time point: persistent/refractory GD, antithyroid drugs over 5 years with positive TRAb. RNA extracted from PBMCs served as the sequencing template. The sample here was peripheral blood mononuclear cells (PBMCs), taken when the disease was refractory, from a patient treated with antithyroid drugs. The receptors were sampled from a woman in her forties with Graves disease.

This clonotype was recorded at least ten times. This rearrangement joins TRBV28 to TRBJ2-7; TRBD1 matches at 8 bases. The ends lost 4 bases at V and 4 bases at J; junction bases unmatched: 12. Germline-derived CDR1 and CDR2 are MDHEN and SYDVKM. The CDR3 has 16 amino acids. This chain's CDR3 is CASSSTRTGIGYEQYF. The CDR3 DNA is TGTGCCAGCAGTTCGACGAGGACAGGGATTGGGTACGAGCAGTACTTC.

A few counts support this clonotype. The chain employs TRBV11-2 and TRBJ2-7; D might be TRBD1 or TRBD2, each matching 5 bases. This CDR3 contains 16 residues. Trimming removed 5 bases from V and 4 bases from J, with 21 bases in between. Germline loops: CDR1 SGHAT, CDR2 FQNNGV. CDR3 protein: CASSQGTMTNPYEQYF. CDR3 nucleotide sequence: TGTGCCAGCAGCCAAGGGACGATGACTAACCCTTACGAGCAGTACTTC.

This clonotype came up many times. The chain links TRBV12-3 or TRBV12-4 to TRBJ2-7; D call uncertain. CDR3 length equals 15 residues. The V end lost 3 bases, the J end lost 3 bases, and 15 bases lay between the germline ends. The CDR3 DNA is TGTGCCAGCAGTTTCGGCCCCGGAACCGGCTACGAGCAGTACTTC. Translated, it gives CASSFGPGTGYEQYF.

This chain uses TRBV12-3 or TRBV12-4 with TRBJ2-3; possibly TRBD2 for D (6 bases). The germline V and J ends were trimmed by 5 bases and 4 bases, with 13 bases remaining between them. The CDR3 runs 14 residues. CDR3 DNA: TGTGCCAGCAGTCCTTCTAGCGTTGCAGATACGCAGTATTTT. Protein sequence: CASSPSSVADTQYF.

This chain links TRBV2 with TRBJ2-3; D gene ambiguous. There are 12 residues in the CDR3. V was cut by 4 bases and J by 3 bases, with 5 bases left in between. Germline CDR1 is SNHLY and CDR2 is FYNNEI. The CDR3 sequence is CASSGWTDTQYF. CDR3 DNA: TGTGCCAGCAGTGGTTGGACAGATACGCAGTATTTT.

This clonotype was found many times. The chain links TRBV9 to TRBJ2-4; maybe TRBD1 (6 bases). Trimming cost V 3 bases and J 6 bases, with 10 bases left between them. CDR3 length: 13 amino acids. In germline, CDR1 is SGDLS, CDR2 YYNGEE. The CDR3 nucleotides read TGTGCCAGCAGCGCAATGGGGGCAAACATTCAGTACTTC. Its translation is CASSAMGANIQYF.

With respect to this clonotype: One base away lies a much larger clone, so this may be a sequencing read error. V usage is TRBV11-2 and J usage is TRBJ2-2; D unclear. This CDR3 contains 14 residues. The V gene's germline CDR1 is SGHAT and CDR2 FQNNGV. The CDR3 nucleotides read TGTGTCAGCAGCTTCTGGGAGAACACCGGGGAGCTGTTTTTT. Its translation: CVSSFWENTGELFF.

This clonotype was observed many times. The V call is TRBV11-3, the J call TRBJ2-7; 7 bases agree with TRBD1. The germline gives CDR1 SGHNT, CDR2 YENEEA. The CDR3 sequence is 15 residues long. The V gene end was trimmed by 3 bases and the J gene end by 3 bases; junction bases not matched to a gene: 8. CDR3 protein: CASSFGTASGYEQYF. The CDR3, as DNA: TGTGCCAGCAGCTTCGGGACAGCTTCGGGCTACGAGCAGTACTTC.

This clonotype was counted ten times or more. The chain combines TRBV28 with TRBJ1-5, with D hard to call. The germline CDR1 and CDR2 sequences are MDHEN and SYDVKM. The ends were cut back, 2 bases at V and 9 bases at J, with 11 bases in the middle. The CDR3 spans 13 residues. CDR3 bases: TGTGCCAGCAGTTTAAACCGTGCCGGGCCCCAGCATTTT. Encoded protein: CASSLNRAGPQHF.

A few counts support this clonotype. The junction departs from germline at one end; a sequencing error may be responsible. V gene TRBV6-2 or TRBV6-3 combines with J gene TRBJ1-2; 9 bases fit TRBD1. There are 14 residues in the CDR3. The germline CDR1 and CDR2 sequences are MNHEY and SVGEGT. Here the CDR3 DNA reads TGTGCCAGCAGTTATTCCGGGACAGGGTATGACTACACCTTC. Its translation is CASSYSGTGYDYTF.